This is a list of T cell receptor beta chains from one sample in a study of shared T cell receptors in the human thymus. Sequencing used immunoSEQ multiplex PCR; TCRdb keeps in-frame clones, though not all of them. This table has 650,000 to 950,000 clones, 80% to 90% appearing once. The same sample was also used in a study of human thymus T cells.

The sample consisted of thymocytes. The receptors here all came from a girl less than two years old with a congenital heart defect. CDR3s include the opening cysteine and the closing phenylalanine or tryptophan. The order of the fields is clone size, J gene, D gene, V gene, CDR3 DNA, CDR3 protein. D genes are given only for firm matches. Only part of the rows carry a size: once, few, many, or a class if the clone is expanded.

.,TRBJ2-7,TRBD2,TRBV7-2,TGTGCCAGCAGCTTAGGACTAGCGGGGGCGAGCTCCTACGAGCAGTACTTC,CASSLGLAGASSYEQYF
few,TRBJ1-4,TRBD1,TRBV6-1,TGTGCCAGCAGTGAATCCAGAGATGCGGGACAGGGGCGCGAAAAACTGTTTTTT,CASSESRDAGQGREKLFF
.,TRBJ2-7,TRBD1,TRBV7-2,TGTGCCAGCAGCGGCCCTTCCGGGACAGAGGCTTACGAGCAGTACTTC,CASSGPSGTEAYEQYF
.,TRBJ1-1,.,TRBV7-2,TGTGCCAGCAGCTTAGCGGGAGTTTTCAGGTTCCCTGGTACTGAAGCTTTCTTT,CASSLAGVFRFPGTEAFF
once,TRBJ2-7,.,TRBV7-9,TGTGCCAGCAGCTGCAGAGGTCCAGCCCCATACGAGCAGTACTTC,CASSCRGPAPYEQYF
.,TRBJ1-5,TRBD1,TRBV5-1,TGCGCCAGCAGCTTGGACGGGACAGGCCTTAAAGGTGGTTATCAGCCCCAGCATTTT,CASSLDGTGLKGGYQPQHF
.,TRBJ2-2,TRBD1,TRBV5-5,TGTGCCAGCAGCTTACCGGACAGGAACGGGGAGCTGTTTTTT,CASSLPDRNGELFF
.,TRBJ2-1,TRBD2,TRBV5-1,TGCGCCAGCAGCACTAGCGGTTCCTACAATGAGCAGTTCTTC,CASSTSGSYNEQFF
.,TRBJ2-2,.,TRBV15,TGTGCCACCAGCAGAGGACATAGCACCGGGGAGCTGTTTTTT,CATSRGHSTGELFF
.,TRBJ1-4,TRBD1,TRBV27,TGTGCCAGCAGTTCAGGACAGGGAACAGACGAAAAACTGTTTTTT,CASSSGQGTDEKLFF
.,TRBJ2-7,TRBD1,TRBV25-1,TGTGCCAGCAGTGGGGGGTCAGGGGGCTTTTCCTACGAGCAGTACTTC,CASSGGSGGFSYEQYF
.,TRBJ2-5,.,TRBV11-2,TGTGCCAGCAGCCAAGCAAGGGGGGGCCGGGTGGGGACCCAGTACTTC,CASSQARGGRVGTQYF
once,TRBJ1-1,.,TRBV15,TGTGCCACCAGCAGAGATCGGGGGGCGGGGGGCGGAGGGAACACTGAAGCTTTCTTT,CATSRDRGAGGGGNTEAFF
.,TRBJ2-7,TRBD2,TRBV9,TGTGCCAGCAGCGTAGCTGCAGCGGGGTGGTACGAGCAGTACTTC,CASSVAAAGWYEQYF
once,TRBJ1-5,.,TRBV21-1,TGTGCCAGCAGCAAAGCGTTCCTCCGGACAGGGGTCTCACGGTATCAGCCCCAGCATTTT,CASSKAFLRTGVSRYQPQHF
.,TRBJ2-7,TRBD1,TRBV6-1,TGTGCCAGCAGTGGGGACAGGGGGCAATCCTACGAGCAGTACTTC,CASSGDRGQSYEQYF
.,TRBJ1-3,.,TRBV14,TGTGCCAGCAGCCTCGGCCAGGAGGGTAACACCATATATTTT,CASSLGQEGNTIYF
.,TRBJ1-1,TRBD1,TRBV6-1,TGTGCCAGCAGTGAAAAGACAGGGAGTACCACTGAAGCTTTCTTT,CASSEKTGSTTEAFF
.,TRBJ1-6,.,TRBV27,TGTGCCAGCAGCCGCTTGGGCGATTCACCCCTCCACTTT,CASSRLGDSPLHF
few,TRBJ1-1,.,TRBV27,TGTGCCAGCATCCCGTTAGGGGCCACTGAAGCTTTCTTT,CASIPLGATEAFF
once,TRBJ2-7,TRBD1,TRBV10-3,TGTGCCATCAGACGGGACAGCCCTCCCTACGAGCAGTACTTC,CAIRRDSPPYEQYF
.,TRBJ1-1,.,TRBV7-9,TGTGCCAGCAGCCCGGCACCCCCGACAGGTTTGAACACTGAAGCTTTCTTT,CASSPAPPTGLNTEAFF
.,TRBJ2-5,TRBD2,TRBV2,TGTGCCAGCAGTGCGGACCGGCTGGGGGGGTGTGAGACCCAGTACTTC,CASSADRLGGCETQYF
.,TRBJ2-2,.,TRBV7-2,TGTGCCAGCAGCTTAGTAAGGGGGGGGCGCAGAACCGGGGAGCTGTTTTTT,CASSLVRGGRRTGELFF
once,TRBJ1-6,.,TRBV20-1,TGCAGTGCTAGGGAGAATTCCCCCCTCCACTTT,CSARENSPLHF
.,TRBJ2-1,TRBD2,TRBV29-1,TGCAGCGAACTGACTAGCGGGGGGAATAATGAGCAGTTCTTC,CSELTSGGNNEQFF
.,TRBJ1-2,TRBD1,TRBV7-9,TGTGCCAGCAGCCAGACAGGGCCTGTGGGCTACACCTTC,CASSQTGPVGYTF
.,TRBJ1-1,TRBD1,TRBV7-2,TGTGCCAGCAGCTTAATCAATGTGAGGGGGCAGGTCACTGAAGCTTTCTTT,CASSLINVRGQVTEAFF
.,TRBJ2-5,.,TRBV11-2,TGTGCCAGCAGCTTAGACACTAGCCCACAAGAGACCCAGTACTTC,CASSLDTSPQETQYF
.,TRBJ1-1,.,TRBV9,TGTGCCAGCAGCGTAGCCCCAGGGGTCGGCACTGAAGCTTTCTTT,CASSVAPGVGTEAFF
.,TRBJ2-5,.,TRBV5-1,TGCGCCAGCAGGGACAGACGGGAGACCCAGTACTTC,CASRDRRETQYF
.,TRBJ1-2,.,TRBV7-8,TGTGCCAGCAGCTTGAAAGGAGCCCCAGCTAACTATGGCTACACCTTC,CASSLKGAPANYGYTF
.,TRBJ1-1,TRBD1,TRBV28,TGTGCCAGCAGCTTCCAGGGGGCGCAGGCTTTCTTT,CASSFQGAQAFF
once,TRBJ2-7,TRBD1,TRBV5-1,TGCGCCAGCAGGTGGACAGGGATTTCCTACGAGCAGTACTTC,CASRWTGISYEQYF
.,TRBJ1-2,.,TRBV27,TGTGCCAGCAGTCCGAATCAGGATGCCTATGGCTACACCTTC,CASSPNQDAYGYTF
.,TRBJ2-1,.,TRBV5-1,TGCGCCAGCAGCTCCCAGGTGGTATTTGGGCCCCTTAACTACAATGAGCAGTTCTTC,CASSSQVVFGPLNYNEQFF
.,TRBJ1-1,.,TRBV6-5,TGTGCCAGCAGTTCCTCCCGGGGGAACACTGAAGCTTTCTTT,CASSSSRGNTEAFF